The 20 T cell receptor beta chains below come from one sample, sequenced in a study of patients and donors after allogeneic stem cell transplantation. TCRdb itself ran the RT-PCR reads through MiXCR, one entry per CDR3 protein. The data hold 800,000 to 1,000,000 distinct CDR3 sequences, with 15% to 20% observed a single time. The specimen was blood, either unsorted or a sorted T cell fraction (not recorded which). The receptors were sampled from a human donor who was either an allogeneic HSCT recipient or a stem cell or donor lymphocyte infusion donor (not recorded which). It is not recorded whose cells these are; they may come from a transplant donor.

This clonotype was detected only a few times. The rearrangement links TRBV27 to TRBJ1-2, with D maybe TRBD1 (6 bases). The CDR3 sequence is 13 residues long. V gave up 5 bases and J gave up 4 bases, with 11 bases separating them. Germline values: CDR1 MNHEY, CDR2 SMNVEV (reference sequence). The CDR3 sequence: CASSHKGGYGYTF. The CDR3 DNA follows: TGTGCCAGCAGTCATAAGGGGGGCTATGGCTACACCTTC.

The rearrangement joins TRBV6-9 to TRBJ1-5, with 9 bases fitting TRBD1. The V segment lost 2 bases and the J segment 1 base; nucleotides outside the gene matches: 15. Per germline, CDR1 MNHGY and CDR2 SVAAGI. This CDR3 is 20 amino acids long. As DNA, the CDR3 is TGTGCCAGCAGTTATCCGGCAAACGACAAGACAGGGGGGAGCAATCAGCCCCAGCATTTT. This gives the protein CASSYPANDKTGGSNQPQHF.

This clonotype was counted a few times. The rearrangement uses TRBV7-2 and TRBJ2-3; 8 bases fit TRBD1. After removal of 5 bases from V and 2 bases from J, the junction contained 6 bases not matched to a gene. This CDR3 region has 15 residues. Germline V lookup: CDR1 SGHTA, CDR2 FQGNSA. The CDR3 coding sequence is TGTGCCAGCAGCCTCCGGACAGGGACCACAGATACGCAGTATTTT. As protein: CASSLRTGTTDTQYF.

This clonotype was seen only a few times. CDR3 nucleotides: TGTGCCAGCAGTTTCAGACAGGGACCCTACGAGCAGTACTTC. It encodes CASSFRQGPYEQYF. The chain links TRBV25-1 to TRBJ2-7; 7 bases are shared with TRBD1. Unmatched junction bases numbered 6, after V lost 5 bases and J lost 2 bases. CDR3 length: 14 residues. From germline, CDR1 is MGHDK and CDR2 SYGVNS.

In DNA form, the CDR3 reads TGTGCCAGCAGTTCCAACCAGGGGGTCCAAGAGACCCAGTACTTC. Its protein is CASSSNQGVQETQYF. The chain carries TRBV28 and TRBJ2-5; 7 bases map to TRBD1. This CDR3 region has 15 residues. V shed 4 bases and J 1 base; nucleotides not matched to a gene: 6. Looked up from germline, CDR1 is MDHEN and CDR2 is SYDVKM.

The chain combines TRBV4-2 with TRBJ2-1; weak D call: TRBD2 (6 bases). Trimming took off 4 bases at V and 7 bases at J, with 11 bases between the two ends. Germline V gene data show CDR1 as LGHNA and CDR2 as YNFKEQ. The CDR3 totals 13 residues. The CDR3 sequence: CASSRASDNEQFF. CDR3 DNA sequence: TGTGCCAGCAGCCGGGCTAGCGATAATGAGCAGTTCTTC.

The V call is TRBV6-2 or TRBV6-3, the J call TRBJ2-1; D is unresolved. CDR3 length equals 19 residues. V was pared by 2 bases and J by 4 bases, with 24 bases between. In germline, CDR1 is MNHEY, CDR2 SVGEGT. The CDR3 DNA reads TGTGCCAGCAGTTACGGGAATTCGTTGTCCCGCTATATTTACAATGAGCAGTTCTTC. As protein: CASSYGNSLSRYIYNEQFF.

The J gene is TRBJ2-1, the V gene TRBV28; the D is unclear. V was pared by 4 bases and J by 1 base, with 5 bases between. CDR1 MDHEN and CDR2 SYDVKM come from the germline V gene. The CDR3 covers 13 residues. As DNA, the CDR3 is TGTGCCAGCAGTTCGAATTCCTACAATGAGCAGTTCTTC. As protein: CASSSNSYNEQFF.

This clonotype was observed a handful of times. V usage is TRBV5-1 and J usage is TRBJ2-2; 15 bases align to TRBD2. With V trimmed by 4 bases and J by 5 bases, 6 bases remained unmatched. The CDR3 length is 17 residues. Per germline, CDR1 SGHRS and CDR2 YFSETQ. CDR3 bases: TGCGCCAGCAGCGCGGGACTAGCGGGAGGAGGAACCGGGGAGCTGTTTTTT. It codes for CASSAGLAGGGTGELFF.

This clonotype was seen a few times. The chain couples TRBV5-1 to TRBJ2-2; TRBD1 matches 7 bases. Germline CDR1 and CDR2: SGHRS and YFSETQ. The CDR3 sequence is 16 residues long. Trimming cost V 2 bases and J 1 base; bases outside gene matches: 5. The CDR3 DNA follows: TGCGCCAGCAGCTTTGGAGACAGGGAGAACACCGGGGAGCTGTTTTTT. Translated, it gives CASSFGDRENTGELFF.

This clonotype appeared many times. The chain is built from TRBV5-1 and TRBJ2-7; 11 nucleotides align to TRBD2. From germline, CDR1 is SGHRS and CDR2 YFSETQ. CDR3 length: 17 residues. Trimming took 0 bases from V and 4 from J; bases not matched to a gene: 9. This CDR3 is CASSLVSSGRPTYEQYF. CDR3 in DNA: TGCGCCAGCAGCTTGGTGTCTAGCGGGAGGCCGACTTACGAGCAGTACTTC.

The CDR3 coding sequence is TGTGCCAGCAGCTTATGGAACTCCGGAAACACCATATATTTT. Its translation is CASSLWNSGNTIYF. This sequence joins TRBV7-9 and TRBJ1-3, with no clear D. The CDR3 sequence is 14 residues long. The germline V and J ends were trimmed by 2 bases and 4 bases, with 9 bases remaining between them. CDR1 is SEHNR and CDR2 is FQNEAQ in the germline V gene (reference sequence).

This clonotype has only one observation. The rearrangement uses TRBV28 and TRBJ1-5, with D unresolved. Trimming cost V 3 bases and J 7 bases, with 16 bases left between them. Germline V lookup: CDR1 MDHEN, CDR2 SYDVKM. CDR3 size: 15 residues. The CDR3 DNA reads as TGTGCCAGCAGTTTCGGAGTCATCCTCCGCCAGCCCCAGCATTTT. Protein: CASSFGVILRQPQHF.

In its sample, this clonotype was seen a few times. V is TRBV2 and J is TRBJ2-3; 7 bases are a match to TRBD2. The CDR3 has 13 amino acids. The trim removed 3 bases at V and 9 bases at J, leaving 6 bases unmatched. Germline CDR1 SNHLY, CDR2 FYNNEI. The DNA for the CDR3 is TGTGCCAGCAGTGAGTCGGGGCGGGGGACGCAGTATTTT. Its protein is CASSESGRGTQYF. Filled out from reference TRBV2 and TRBJ2-3, the complete variable domain reads EPEVTQTPSHQVTQMGQEVILRCVPISNHLYFYWYRQILGQKVEFLVSFYNNEISEKSEIFDDQFSVERPDGSNFTLKIRSTKLEDSAMYFCASSESGRGTQYFGPGTRLTVL.

V and J are TRBV7-2 and TRBJ1-1; the D is unclear. The germline CDR1 and CDR2 sequences are SGHTA and FQGNSA. V was pared by 3 bases and J by 1 base, with 6 bases between. CDR3 length equals 13 residues. CDR3 sequence: CASSFSKNTEAFF. The DNA for the CDR3 is TGTGCCAGCAGCTTTTCTAAGAACACTGAAGCTTTCTTT.

This clonotype was observed a few times. The J gene is TRBJ2-1, the V gene TRBV7-9, with TRBD2 as a possible D gene (6 bases). Germline assignment: CDR1 SEHNR and CDR2 FQNEAQ (reference sequence). Trimming left V 7 bases short and J 1 base short, with 11 bases between. There are 14 residues in the CDR3. The CDR3 nucleotides are TGTGCCAGCAAGATTAGCGGTTCCTACAATGAGCAGTTCTTC. Protein product: CASKISGSYNEQFF.

This clonotype was counted between two and nine times. CDR3 residues: CASSLGRGGDSFF. The CDR3 region has the DNA TGCGCCAGCAGCTTGGGAAGGGGCGGTGATTCTTTCTTT. The genes are TRBV5-1 and TRBJ1-1, with D tentatively TRBD1 (5 bases). In germline, CDR1 is SGHRS, CDR2 YFSETQ. V lost 0 bases to trimming and J lost 12 bases, with 15 bases between them. The CDR3 loop spans 13 amino acids.

This clonotype has just a few counts. The rearrangement joins TRBV20-1 to TRBJ2-1; 7 bases align to TRBD2. The CDR3 totals 14 residues. Germline CDR1 is DFQATT and CDR2 is SNEGSKA (reference sequence). V shed 3 bases and J 7 bases; nucleotides not matched to a gene: 9. CDR3 loop: CSASFGRVGNEQFF. CDR3 DNA: TGCAGTGCTAGTTTTGGGAGGGTCGGGAATGAGCAGTTCTTC.

This chain connects TRBV21-1 to TRBJ2-5; no check of the table's D call, TRBD2, against the DNA was made. TRBV21-1 is a listed pseudogene. The CDR3 consists of 17 residues. In DNA, the CDR3 is TGTGCCAGCAGCAGGGGCAGACTAGCGGGCTTTAGAGAGACCCAGTACTTC. Its translation is CASSRGRLAGFRETQYF.

This clonotype has just a few counts. The chain couples TRBV9 to TRBJ1-4; no definite D call. The CDR3 spans 15 residues. Germline CDR1 and CDR2: SGDLS and YYNGEE. The V end was cut by 0 bases, the J end by 5 bases, with 11 bases between. The CDR3, as DNA: TGTGCCAGCAGCGTAGAGGCAGGCAGGAATGAAAAACTGTTTTTT. This translates into CASSVEAGRNEKLFF.